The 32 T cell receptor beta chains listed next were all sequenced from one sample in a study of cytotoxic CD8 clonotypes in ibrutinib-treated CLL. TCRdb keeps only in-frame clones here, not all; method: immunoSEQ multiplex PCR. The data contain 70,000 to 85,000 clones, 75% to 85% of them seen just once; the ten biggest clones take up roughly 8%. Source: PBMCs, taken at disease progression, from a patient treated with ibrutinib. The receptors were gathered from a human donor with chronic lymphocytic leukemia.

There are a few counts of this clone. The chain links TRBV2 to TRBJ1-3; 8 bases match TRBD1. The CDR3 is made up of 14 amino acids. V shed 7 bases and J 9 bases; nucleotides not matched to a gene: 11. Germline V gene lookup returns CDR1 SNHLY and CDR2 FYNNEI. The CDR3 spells CASKGQAFWGTIYF. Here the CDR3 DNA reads TGTGCCAGCAAGGGACAGGCCTTCTGGGGCACCATATATTTT.

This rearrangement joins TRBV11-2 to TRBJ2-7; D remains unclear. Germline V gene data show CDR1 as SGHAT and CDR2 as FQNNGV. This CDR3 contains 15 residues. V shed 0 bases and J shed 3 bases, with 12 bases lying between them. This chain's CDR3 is CASSLDLGDSYEQYF. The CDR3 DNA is TGTGCCAGCAGCTTAGATTTGGGCGATAGCTACGAGCAGTACTTC.

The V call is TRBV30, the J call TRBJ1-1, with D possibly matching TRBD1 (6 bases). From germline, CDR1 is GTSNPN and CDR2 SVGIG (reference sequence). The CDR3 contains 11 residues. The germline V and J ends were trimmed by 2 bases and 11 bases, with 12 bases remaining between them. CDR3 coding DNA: TGTGCCTGGAGTCCAACAGGGAGGGCTTTCTTT. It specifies CAWSPTGRAFF.

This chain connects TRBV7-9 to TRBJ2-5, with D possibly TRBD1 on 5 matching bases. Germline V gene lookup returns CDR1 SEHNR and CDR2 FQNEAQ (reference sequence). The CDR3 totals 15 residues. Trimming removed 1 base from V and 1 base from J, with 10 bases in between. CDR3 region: CASSLVRDSQETQYF. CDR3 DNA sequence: TGTGCCAGCAGCTTAGTCCGCGACAGCCAAGAGACCCAGTACTTC.

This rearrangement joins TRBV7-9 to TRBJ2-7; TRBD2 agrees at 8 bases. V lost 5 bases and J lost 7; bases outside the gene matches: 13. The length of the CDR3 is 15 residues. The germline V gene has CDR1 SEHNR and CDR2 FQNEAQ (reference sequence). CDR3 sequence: CASSRIAGRAGEQYF. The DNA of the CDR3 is TGTGCCAGCAGCAGAATAGCGGGAAGGGCTGGGGAGCAGTACTTC.

The CDR3 loop reads CAWTVGTEAFF. The CDR3 region has the DNA TGTGCCTGGACCGTGGGGACTGAAGCTTTCTTT. The chain uses TRBV30 and TRBJ1-1, with D unclear. The germline gives CDR1 GTSNPN, CDR2 SVGIG (reference sequence). CDR3 length: 11 residues. The V end lost 4 bases, the J end lost 5 bases, and 8 bases lay between the germline ends.

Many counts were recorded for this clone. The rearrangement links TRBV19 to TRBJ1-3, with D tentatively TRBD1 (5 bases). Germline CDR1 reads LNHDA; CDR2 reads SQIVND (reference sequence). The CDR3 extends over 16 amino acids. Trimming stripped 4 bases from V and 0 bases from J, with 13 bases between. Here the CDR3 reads CASSTLGTASGNTIYF. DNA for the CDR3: TGTGCCAGTAGTACCCTTGGGACGGCCTCTGGAAACACCATATATTTT.

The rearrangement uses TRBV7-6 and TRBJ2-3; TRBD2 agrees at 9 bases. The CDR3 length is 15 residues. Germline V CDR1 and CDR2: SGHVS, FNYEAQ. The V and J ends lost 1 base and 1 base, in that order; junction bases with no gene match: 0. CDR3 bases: TGTGCCAGCAGCTTAGTAGCGGGGGGCACAGATACGCAGTATTTT. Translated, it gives CASSLVAGGTDTQYF.

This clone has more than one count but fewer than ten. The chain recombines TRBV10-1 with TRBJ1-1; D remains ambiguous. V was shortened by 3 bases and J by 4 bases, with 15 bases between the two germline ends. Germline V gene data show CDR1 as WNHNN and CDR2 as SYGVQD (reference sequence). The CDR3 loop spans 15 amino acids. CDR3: CASSDRYVLGTEAFF. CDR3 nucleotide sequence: TGCGCCAGCAGTGATCGTTACGTTTTGGGCACTGAAGCTTTCTTT.

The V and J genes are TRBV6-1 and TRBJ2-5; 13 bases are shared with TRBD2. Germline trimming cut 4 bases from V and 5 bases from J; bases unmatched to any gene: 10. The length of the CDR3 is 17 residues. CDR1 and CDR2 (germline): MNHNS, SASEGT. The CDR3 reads CASSGGLAGVLRETQYF. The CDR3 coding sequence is TGTGCCAGCAGTGGAGGACTAGCGGGAGTACTCCGGGAGACCCAGTACTTC.

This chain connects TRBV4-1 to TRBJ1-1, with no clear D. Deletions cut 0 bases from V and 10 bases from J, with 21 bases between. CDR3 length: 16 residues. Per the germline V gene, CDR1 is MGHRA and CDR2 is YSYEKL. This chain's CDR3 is CASSQEGSNGGGGAFF. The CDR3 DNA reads TGCGCCAGCAGCCAAGAGGGGTCTAATGGAGGCGGAGGAGCTTTCTTT.

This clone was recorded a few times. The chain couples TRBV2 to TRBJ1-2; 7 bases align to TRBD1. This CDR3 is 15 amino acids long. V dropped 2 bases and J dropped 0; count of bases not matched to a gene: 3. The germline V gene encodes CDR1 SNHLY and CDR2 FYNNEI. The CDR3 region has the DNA TGTGCCAGCAGTGAATACAGGGGAGCTAACTATGGCTACACCTTC. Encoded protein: CASSEYRGANYGYTF.

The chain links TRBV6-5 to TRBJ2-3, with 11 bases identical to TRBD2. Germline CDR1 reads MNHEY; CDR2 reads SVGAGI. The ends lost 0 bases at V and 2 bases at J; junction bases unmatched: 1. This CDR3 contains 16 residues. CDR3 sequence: CASSYSGLADTDTQYF. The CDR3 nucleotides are TGTGCCAGCAGTTACTCGGGACTAGCGGACACAGATACGCAGTATTTT.

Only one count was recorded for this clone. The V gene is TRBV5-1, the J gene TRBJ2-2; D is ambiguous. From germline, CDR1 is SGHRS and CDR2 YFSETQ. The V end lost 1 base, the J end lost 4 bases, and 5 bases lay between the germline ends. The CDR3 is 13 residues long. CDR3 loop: CASSLWGTGELFF. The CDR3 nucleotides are TGCGCCAGCAGCTTGTGGGGCACCGGGGAGCTGTTTTTT.

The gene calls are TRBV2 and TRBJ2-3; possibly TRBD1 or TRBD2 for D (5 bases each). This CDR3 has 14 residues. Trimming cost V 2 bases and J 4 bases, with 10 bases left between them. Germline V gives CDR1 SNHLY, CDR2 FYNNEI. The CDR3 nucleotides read TGTGCCAGCAGTGAATCACGGGGCCCAGATACGCAGTATTTT. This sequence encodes CASSESRGPDTQYF.

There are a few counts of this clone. CDR3 DNA sequence: TGTGCCAGCAGTTTTGTAGGGAGGGGTCAGCCCCAGCATTTT. It translates to CASSFVGRGQPQHF. The chain has TRBV27 and TRBJ1-5; TRBD1 is a possible D gene (5 bases). V lost 3 bases, J lost 6 bases, and 12 bases lay in between. The germline CDR1 and CDR2 sequences are MNHEY and SMNVEV (reference sequence). The CDR3 consists of 14 residues.

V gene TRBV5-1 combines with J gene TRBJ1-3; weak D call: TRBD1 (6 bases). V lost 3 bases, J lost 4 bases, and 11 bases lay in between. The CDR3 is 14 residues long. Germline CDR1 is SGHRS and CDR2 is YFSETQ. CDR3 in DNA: TGCGCCAGCAGCTCCGGGACAATCGGAAACACCATATATTTT. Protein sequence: CASSSGTIGNTIYF.

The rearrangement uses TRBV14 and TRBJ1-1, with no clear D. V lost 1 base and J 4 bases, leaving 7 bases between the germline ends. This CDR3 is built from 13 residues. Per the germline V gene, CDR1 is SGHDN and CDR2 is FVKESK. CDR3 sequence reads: CASSQALPTEAFF. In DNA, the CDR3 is TGTGCCAGCAGCCAAGCATTGCCCACTGAAGCTTTCTTT.

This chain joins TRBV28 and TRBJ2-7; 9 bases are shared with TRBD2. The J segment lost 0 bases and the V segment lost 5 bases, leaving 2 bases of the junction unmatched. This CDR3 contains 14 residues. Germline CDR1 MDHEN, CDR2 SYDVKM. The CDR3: CASSNSGGSYEQYF. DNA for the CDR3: TGTGCCAGCAGTAATAGCGGGGGCTCCTACGAGCAGTACTTC.

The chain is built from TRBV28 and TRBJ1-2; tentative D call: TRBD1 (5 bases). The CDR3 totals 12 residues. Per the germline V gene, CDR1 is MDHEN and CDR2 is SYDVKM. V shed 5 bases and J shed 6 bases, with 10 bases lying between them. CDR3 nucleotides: TGTGCCAGCAGTGAAGTGGGGGATGGCTACACCTTC. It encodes CASSEVGDGYTF.

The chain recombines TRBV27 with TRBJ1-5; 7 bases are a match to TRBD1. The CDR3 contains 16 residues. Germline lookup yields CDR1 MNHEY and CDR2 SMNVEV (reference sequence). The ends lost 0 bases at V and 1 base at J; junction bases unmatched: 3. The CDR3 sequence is CASSLSTQGSNQPQHF. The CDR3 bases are TGTGCCAGCAGTTTATCGACACAGGGGAGCAATCAGCCCCAGCATTTT.

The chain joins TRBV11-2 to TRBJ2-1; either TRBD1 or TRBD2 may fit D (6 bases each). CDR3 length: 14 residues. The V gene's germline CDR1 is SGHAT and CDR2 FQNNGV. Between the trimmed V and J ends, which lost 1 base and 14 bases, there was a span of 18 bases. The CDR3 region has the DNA TGTGCCAGCAGCTTAGTGGTTGGGGGGACAAAAAAGTTCTTC. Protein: CASSLVVGGTKKFF.

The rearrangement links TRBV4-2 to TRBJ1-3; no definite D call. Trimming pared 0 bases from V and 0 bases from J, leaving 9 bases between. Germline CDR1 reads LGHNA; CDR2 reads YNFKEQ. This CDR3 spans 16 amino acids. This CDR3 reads CASSQEWRPSGNTIYF. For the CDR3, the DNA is TGTGCCAGCAGCCAAGAATGGCGGCCCTCTGGAAACACCATATATTTT.

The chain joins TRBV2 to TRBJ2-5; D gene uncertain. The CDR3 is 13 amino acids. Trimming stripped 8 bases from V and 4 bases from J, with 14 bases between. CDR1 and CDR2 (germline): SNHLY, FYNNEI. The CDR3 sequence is CASYGPERETQYF. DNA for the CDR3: TGTGCCAGCTATGGGCCCGAGAGAGAGACCCAGTACTTC.

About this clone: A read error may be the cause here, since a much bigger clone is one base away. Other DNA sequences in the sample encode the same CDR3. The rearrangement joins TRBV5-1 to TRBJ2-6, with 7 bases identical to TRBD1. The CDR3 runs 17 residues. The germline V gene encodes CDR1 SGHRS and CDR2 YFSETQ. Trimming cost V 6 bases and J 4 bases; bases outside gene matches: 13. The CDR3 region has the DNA TGCGCCAGCACCCCGGGACAGCCATCCTCCGGGGCCAACGTCCTGACTTTC. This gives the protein CASTPGQPSSGANVLTF.

The CDR3 is CASSYRTGTTYNEQFF. DNA of the CDR3: TGTGCCAGCAGTTACAGGACAGGGACTACCTACAATGAGCAGTTCTTC. This chain links TRBV6-5 with TRBJ2-1, with a possible D match to TRBD1 (8 bases). CDR1 is MNHEY, CDR2 SVGAGI, per germline. The V end lost 2 bases, the J end lost 2 bases, and 13 bases lay between the germline ends. The CDR3 length is 16 residues.

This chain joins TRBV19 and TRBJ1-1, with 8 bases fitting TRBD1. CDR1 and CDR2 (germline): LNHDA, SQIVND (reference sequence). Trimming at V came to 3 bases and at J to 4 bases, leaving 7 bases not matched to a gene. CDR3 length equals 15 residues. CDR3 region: CASSMAGGPFTEAFF. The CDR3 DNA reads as TGTGCCAGTAGTATGGCAGGGGGCCCGTTCACTGAAGCTTTCTTT.

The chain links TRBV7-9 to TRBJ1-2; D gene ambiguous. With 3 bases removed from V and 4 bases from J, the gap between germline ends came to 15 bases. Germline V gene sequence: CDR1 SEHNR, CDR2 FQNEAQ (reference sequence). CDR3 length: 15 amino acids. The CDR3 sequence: CASSFFVATIYGYTF. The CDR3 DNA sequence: TGTGCCAGCAGCTTCTTTGTCGCCACCATCTATGGCTACACCTTC.

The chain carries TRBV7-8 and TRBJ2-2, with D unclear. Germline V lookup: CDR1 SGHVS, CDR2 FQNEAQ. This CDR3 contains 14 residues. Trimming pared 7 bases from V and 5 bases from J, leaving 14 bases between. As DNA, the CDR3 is TGTGCCAGCACCCTAGGCCAACCTACCGGGGAGCTGTTTTTT. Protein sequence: CASTLGQPTGELFF.

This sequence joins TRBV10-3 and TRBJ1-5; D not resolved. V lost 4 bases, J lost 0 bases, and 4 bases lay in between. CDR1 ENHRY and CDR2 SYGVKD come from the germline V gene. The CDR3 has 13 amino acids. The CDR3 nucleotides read TGTGCCATCAGTGGGTATAGCAATCAGCCCCAGCATTTT. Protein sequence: CAISGYSNQPQHF.

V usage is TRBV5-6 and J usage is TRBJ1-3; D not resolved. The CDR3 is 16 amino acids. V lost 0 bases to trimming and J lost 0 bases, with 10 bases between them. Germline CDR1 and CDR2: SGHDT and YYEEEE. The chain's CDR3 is CASSLATRVSGNTIYF. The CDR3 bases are TGTGCCAGCAGCTTGGCCACGCGAGTCTCTGGAAACACCATATATTTT.

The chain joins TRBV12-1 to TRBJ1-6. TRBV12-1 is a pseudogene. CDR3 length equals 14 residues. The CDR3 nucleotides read TGTGCCAGCAGCCCTATTCTTTGCAATTCACCCCTCCACTTT. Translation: CASSPILCNSPLHF.